These T cell receptor beta chains were read from a single sample in a study of early T cells in non-severe SARS-CoV-2 infection. TCRdb recomputed calls from the 5' RACE reads with MiXCR, one row per CDR3 protein. The table includes tens of thousands of distinct CDR3 sequences, 9.5% to 15% detected once. The input for sequencing was whole blood, taken at baseline. The receptors were sampled from an adult who was a healthcare worker with PCR-confirmed SARS-CoV-2 infection or an uninfected control (not recorded which). The CDR3 runs from the conserved cysteine through the conserved F or W. A D gene is named only where the DNA matches it firmly. The size of a clone is reported for some rows only, either as once, few or many, or as a class for expanded clones.

>TRBJ1-4|TRBV5-1|NA|few
CASSPLGGPDNEKLFF
TGCGCCAGCAGCCCGCTGGGGGGGCCCGATAATGAAAAACTGTTTTTT
>TRBJ2-1|TRBV29-1|NA|large
CSVDYTQNEQFF
TGCAGCGTTGATTACACCCAGAATGAGCAGTTCTTC
>TRBJ2-2|TRBV5-5|NA|few
CASSWNTGELFF
TGTGCCAGCAGTTGGAACACCGGGGAGCTGTTTTTT
>TRBJ2-3|TRBV28|NA|many
CASSLWGTSTDTQYF
TGTGCCAGCAGTTTATGGGGCACTAGCACAGATACGCAGTATTTT
>TRBJ1-1|TRBV6-2/TRBV6-3|NA|many
CASRLNTEAFF
TGTGCCAGCAGGCTGAACACTGAAGCTTTCTTT
>TRBJ2-7|TRBV20-1|TRBD2|NA
CSASDYSGGAYEQYF
TGCAGTGCTAGTGACTATAGCGGGGGTGCCTACGAGCAGTACTTC
>TRBJ2-7|TRBV19|NA|few
CASMMGGPSDYEQYF
TGTGCCAGTATGATGGGTGGTCCATCAGACTACGAGCAGTACTTC
>TRBJ1-1|TRBV15|NA|few
CATSRETLGTYQGDAEAFF
TGTGCCACCAGCAGAGAGACTCTCGGGACCTACCAAGGAGACGCTGAAGCTTTCTTT
>TRBJ1-6|TRBV29-1|NA|NA
CSTRTTVTDNSPLHF
TGCAGCACAAGAACGACAGTAACGGATAATTCACCCCTCCACTTT
>TRBJ2-1|TRBV11-2|TRBD2|NA
CASLSGRPARRQFF
TGTGCCAGCTTAAGCGGGAGGCCCGCCAGGAGGCAGTTCTTC
>TRBJ1-2|TRBV28|TRBD1|many
CASRTGRDYGYTF
TGTGCCAGCAGGACAGGGCGGGACTATGGCTACACCTTC
>TRBJ2-5|TRBV28|TRBD2|NA
CASSSSTSGSLETQYF
TGTGCCAGCAGTTCATCGACTAGCGGGAGCCTAGAGACCCAGTACTTC
>TRBJ2-3|TRBV27|NA|NA
CASSRLDTQYF
TGTGCCAGTTCTAGGTTAGATACGCAGTATTTT
>TRBJ2-3|TRBV20-1|NA|NA
CSASAGGRGTGRTDTQYF
TGCAGTGCCAGCGCAGGGGGGCGAGGGACTGGGCGCACAGATACGCAGTATTTT
>TRBJ2-1|TRBV7-9|TRBD2|many
CASMYGTSYNEQFF
TGTGCCAGCATGTACGGGACTAGTTACAATGAGCAGTTCTTC